This entry lists 9 T cell receptor beta chains sequenced from one sample in a study of regulatory T cells in long-lasting Graves disease. Time point: newly diagnosed GD, antithyroid drugs for less than 3 months. PBMCs provided the RNA from which the TCR library was made. Assembly of TCR beta libraries relied on iRepertoire HTBI primers together with Arm-PCR of CDR3 regions. Using its own MiXCR run on the multiplex PCR reads, TCRdb lists one record per CDR3 protein. The sample includes 400,000 to 650,000 distinct CDR3 sequences, 16% of them seen just once. The sample was also linked to a second study, of T cells in Graves' hyperthyroidism and ophthalmopathy.

The sample here was peripheral blood mononuclear cells (PBMCs), taken at new diagnosis, from a patient treated with antithyroid drugs. The receptors derive from a woman aged 40-60 years with Graves disease.

This clonotype has at least ten counts. The chain combines TRBV11-2 with TRBJ2-5, with a possible D match to TRBD2 (5 bases). Trimming cost V 5 bases and J 4 bases, with 14 bases left between them. This CDR3 has 14 amino acids. The germline gives CDR1 SGHAT, CDR2 FQNNGV. CDR3 sequence (DNA): TGTGCCAGCAGCCCATTGGTCGGGGTAGAGACCCAGTACTTC. It is translated as CASSPLVGVETQYF.

This clonotype was detected many times. This chain joins TRBV6-5 and TRBJ1-1, with D hard to call. Trimming left V 0 bases short and J 12 bases short, with 11 bases between. This CDR3 is 12 amino acids long. Germline CDR1 reads MNHEY; CDR2 reads SVGAGI. CDR3 DNA sequence: TGTGCCAGCAGTTACTCGGGGTTGTTGACTTTCTTT. Its protein product is CASSYSGLLTFF.

This clonotype was picked up many times. V and J are TRBV19 and TRBJ1-5, with unresolved D. Trimming pared 7 bases from V and 3 bases from J, leaving 16 bases between. The CDR3 runs to 15 residues. Looked up from germline, CDR1 is LNHDA and CDR2 is SQIVND (reference sequence). CDR3 protein: CASTSPVGYNQPQHF. The CDR3 DNA reads TGTGCCAGTACCTCTCCAGTGGGATACAATCAGCCCCAGCATTTT.

This clonotype was picked up a small number of times. The chain couples TRBV6-1 to TRBJ2-2; unclear D gene. The CDR3 is made up of 14 amino acids. V lost 5 bases to trimming and J lost 5 bases, with 12 bases between them. Germline values: CDR1 MNHNS, CDR2 SASEGT. Written as DNA, the CDR3 is TGTGCCAGCAGTAGGAAACCAGGAACCGGGGAGCTGTTTTTT. Residues: CASSRKPGTGELFF.

This clonotype was seen more than once but under ten times. This sequence joins TRBV7-3 and TRBJ2-5; a weak D match, TRBD2 (5 bases). The CDR3 is made up of 13 amino acids. Trimming pared 5 bases from V and 3 bases from J, leaving 10 bases between. Germline CDR1 is SGHTA and CDR2 is FQGTGA. The CDR3 sequence is CASSPGLEETQYF. CDR3 coding DNA: TGTGCCAGCAGCCCCGGACTGGAAGAGACCCAGTACTTC.

This clonotype occurred many times. The chain is built from TRBV30 and TRBJ2-2, with D unclear. V was trimmed by 5 bases and J by 1 base, leaving 5 bases between them. Germline V gives CDR1 GTSNPN, CDR2 SVGIG (reference sequence). The CDR3 spans 12 residues. The CDR3 loop reads CAWSRNTGELFF. The CDR3 region has the DNA TGTGCCTGGTCGAGGAACACCGGGGAGCTGTTTTTT.

This clonotype was seen a few times. V usage is TRBV29-1 and J usage is TRBJ1-4; 7 bases fit TRBD1. Germline CDR1 SQVTM, CDR2 ANQGSEA. The CDR3 runs to 13 residues. J was trimmed by 3 bases and V by 6 bases; bases with no gene match: 4. In DNA form, the CDR3 reads TGCAGCGTCAGGGGACAGCCTAATGAAAAACTGTTTTTT. Its translation is CSVRGQPNEKLFF. Filled out from reference TRBV29-1 and TRBJ1-4, the complete variable domain reads SAVISQKPSRDICQRGTSLTIQCQVDSQVTMMFWYRQQPGQSLTLIATANQGSEATYESGFVIDKFPISRPNLTFSTLTVSNMSPEDSSIYLCSVRGQPNEKLFFGSGTQLSVL.

This clonotype appeared many times. Mismatch with germline at one junction end may stem from a read error. V gene TRBV19 combines with J gene TRBJ2-7, with TRBD2 matching over 7 bases. Germline-derived CDR1 and CDR2 are LNHDA and SQIVND (reference sequence). This CDR3 region has 12 residues. The CDR3 sequence is CASSRGAYEQYF. The CDR3 bases are TGCGCCAGCAGCCGGGGGGCCTACGAGCAGTACTTC.

This clonotype was detected a few times. This chain connects TRBV24-1 to TRBJ1-6; tentative D call: TRBD1 (5 bases). This CDR3 is built from 19 residues. Germline assignment: CDR1 KGHDR and CDR2 SFDVKD. Deletions cut 4 bases from V and 8 bases from J, with 26 bases between. The CDR3: CATSEVGEGQGDFHSPLHF. In nucleotides, the CDR3 is TGTGCCACCAGTGAGGTTGGAGAGGGGCAGGGCGATTTTCATTCACCCCTCCACTTT.